These T cell receptor beta chains were read from a single sample in a study of cytomegalovirus exposure and HLA in healthy donors. The table came from immunoSEQ multiplex PCR; TCRdb's copy has only in-frame clones and leaves some out. The data show some 100,000 clones, with roughly 70% seen just once and 10% held by the top ten. Material: PBMCs. The receptors originated from a man between 50 and 59 years old in good health and CMV-seronegative. Both conserved end residues are part of each CDR3. D genes are given only for firm matches. Clone size appears in some rows only: once, few, many, or a class for an expanded clone.

D gene	clone size	V gene	J gene	CDR3 protein	CDR3 DNA
.	.	TRBV7-3	TRBJ2-2	CASSLTRETGNTGELFF	TGTGCCAGCAGCTTGACGCGTGAGACAGGAAACACCGGGGAGCTGTTTTTT
.	few	TRBV4-3	TRBJ2-7	CASSVLRSSSYEQYF	TGCGCCAGCAGCGTGTTAAGGAGTTCCTCCTACGAGCAGTACTTC
TRBD1	.	TRBV10-3	TRBJ1-1	CAIRETGGDTEAFF	TGTGCCATCAGAGAGACAGGGGGCGATACTGAAGCTTTCTTT
TRBD1	.	TRBV5-1	TRBJ2-3	CASSGGTAEGDTQYF	TGCGCCAGCAGCGGTGGGACAGCCGAGGGGGATACGCAGTATTTT
.	.	TRBV28	TRBJ1-4	CASSLKGTNEKLFF	TGTGCCAGCAGTTTAAAGGGGACTAATGAAAAACTGTTTTTT
.	.	TRBV29-1	TRBJ2-3	CSVRGSARGSTDTQYF	TGCAGCGTACGAGGCTCCGCAAGGGGGAGCACAGATACGCAGTATTTT
TRBD2	.	TRBV11-3	TRBJ2-1	CASSFDGGALSNEQFF	TGTGCCAGCAGCTTTGACGGGGGGGCCTTGAGCAATGAGCAGTTCTTC
TRBD1	.	TRBV7-2	TRBJ2-3	CASSLYPVGQGTDTQYF	TGTGCCAGCAGCTTATATCCAGTGGGACAGGGCACAGATACGCAGTATTTT
.	.	TRBV28	TRBJ1-2	CASISNYGYTF	TGTGCCAGTATCTCCAACTATGGCTACACCTTC
.	.	TRBV11-2	TRBJ2-2	CASRHFPVTGQTGELFF	TGTGCCAGCAGGCACTTCCCTGTCACAGGTCAAACCGGGGAGCTGTTTTTT
TRBD1	.	TRBV5-1	TRBJ1-6	CASSLGTGGNSPLHF	TGCGCCAGCAGCTTGGGGACAGGGGGGAACTCACCCCTCCACTTT
TRBD1	.	TRBV18	TRBJ2-1	CASSPEGQAINEQFF	TGTGCCAGCTCACCCGAAGGACAGGCGATCAATGAGCAGTTCTTC
TRBD1	.	TRBV2	TRBJ1-4	CASSEPGQGKKLFF	TGTGCCAGCAGTGAGCCGGGACAGGGGAAAAAACTGTTTTTT
TRBD2	.	TRBV30	TRBJ2-7	CAWSVLAGGPDEQYF	TGTGCCTGGAGTGTCCTAGCGGGAGGCCCGGACGAGCAGTACTTC
.	once	TRBV28	TRBJ1-1	CASSFPPRGWPEAFF	TGTGCCAGCAGCTTCCCCCCTAGAGGGTGGCCTGAAGCTTTCTTT
TRBD1	.	TRBV4-1	TRBJ2-7	CASSQVLGQGPYEQYF	TGCGCCAGCAGCCAAGTTCTTGGACAGGGGCCCTACGAGCAGTACTTC
TRBD2	.	TRBV5-4	TRBJ2-5	CASSLGSGSHETQYF	TGTGCCAGCAGCTTGGGTAGCGGGAGTCATGAGACCCAGTACTTC
.	.	TRBV2	TRBJ1-5	CASSLDSRSNQPQHF	TGTGCCAGCAGTCTCGACAGCCGAAGCAATCAGCCCCAGCATTTT
.	.	TRBV7-3	TRBJ2-1	CASSPGGFKQFF	TGTGCCAGCAGCCCCGGAGGCTTTAAGCAGTTCTTC
.	.	TRBV29-1	TRBJ2-5	CSVEDRETQYF	TGCAGCGTTGAAGATCGGGAGACCCAGTACTTC
.	few	TRBV6-6	TRBJ1-5	CASSYPGNQPQHF	TGTGCCAGCAGTTACCCGGGGAATCAGCCCCAGCATTTT
.	.	TRBV7-9	TRBJ1-6	CASSLNQGNSPLHF	TGTGCCAGCAGCTTAAATCAGGGGAATTCACCCCTCCACTTT
TRBD1	.	TRBV9	TRBJ1-2	CASSVGDRDYFGYTF	TGTGCCAGCAGCGTGGGGGACAGGGACTACTTTGGCTACACCTTC
.	few	TRBV5-6	TRBJ2-1	CASTKRGGGSYNEQFF	TGTGCCAGCACGAAAAGGGGGGGAGGCTCCTACAATGAGCAGTTCTTC
TRBD1	.	TRBV11-2	TRBJ2-6	CASSPNPGQGATGANVLTF	TGTGCCAGCAGCCCGAACCCGGGACAGGGGGCGACTGGGGCCAACGTCCTGACTTTC
.	.	TRBV10-3	TRBJ2-1	CAISSHTGVDEQFF	TGTGCCATCAGTTCTCACACGGGAGTCGATGAGCAGTTCTTC
TRBD1	.	TRBV19	TRBJ1-2	CASSTTGAKGVGGYTF	TGTGCCAGTAGTACTACAGGGGCGAAGGGCGTTGGTGGCTACACCTTC
.	.	TRBV5-1	TRBJ2-5	CASSLAGEAPVRETQYF	TGCGCCAGCAGCTTGGCCGGGGAGGCCCCGGTCCGAGAGACCCAGTACTTC
.	.	TRBV19	TRBJ1-2	CASSISEVVYGYTF	TGTGCCAGTAGTATATCGGAGGTTGTCTATGGCTACACCTTC
.	.	TRBV25-1	TRBJ2-7	CASSDPYYEQYF	TGTGCCAGCAGTGACCCTTACTACGAGCAGTACTTC
.	.	TRBV19	TRBJ2-7	CASSDRSYEQYF	TGTGCCAGTAGTGACAGATCCTACGAGCAGTACTTC
TRBD1	.	TRBV7-9	TRBJ1-2	CASSPQGIHGYTF	TGTGCCAGCAGCCCACAGGGGATCCATGGCTACACCTTC
.	.	TRBV6-4	TRBJ2-2	CASIRAGELFF	TGTGCCAGCATCAGGGCCGGGGAGCTGTTTTTT
TRBD1	.	TRBV30	TRBJ2-1	CAWMRGPNYNEQFF	TGTGCCTGGATGAGGGGGCCCAATTACAATGAGCAGTTCTTC
.	.	TRBV28	TRBJ1-1	CASRAPNTEAFF	TGTGCCAGCAGGGCCCCCAACACTGAAGCTTTCTTT
TRBD1	.	TRBV30	TRBJ1-2	CAWDRGRGTF	TGTGCCTGGGACAGGGGGCGCGGGACCTTC
TRBD1	.	TRBV11-1	TRBJ1-2	CASSSNRGQTYGYTF	TGTGCCAGCAGCTCAAACAGGGGGCAGACCTATGGCTACACCTTC
.	once	TRBV5-1	TRBJ1-3	CASSPNPTALSGNTIYF	TGCGCCAGCAGCCCCAACCCGACAGCTCTCTCTGGAAACACCATATATTTT
.	.	TRBV5-1	TRBJ2-7	CASSLLQGRWEQYF	TGCGCCAGCAGCTTGTTACAGGGAAGGTGGGAGCAGTACTTC
.	.	TRBV18	TRBJ1-5	CASSPQGQANQPQHF	TGTGCCAGCTCACCTCAGGGGCAGGCCAATCAGCCCCAGCATTTT